These 3 T cell receptor beta chains share one sample of origin, sequenced in a study of cytomegalovirus exposure and HLA in healthy donors. 13 Jbeta primers and 60 Vbeta primers were used for the PCR. Some clones are missing from TCRdb's copy, which holds only in-frame ones; the method was immunoSEQ multiplex PCR. The table lists about 92,000 clones, about 83% of them singletons. Sequenced input: PBMCs. These receptors were collected from a woman in her late teens or twenties in good health and CMV-seropositive.

V is TRBV5-1 and J is TRBJ2-5, with 8 positions matching TRBD2. The CDR3 spans 17 residues. The germline CDR1 and CDR2 sequences are SGHRS and YFSETQ. Trimming cost V 0 bases and J 0 bases; bases outside gene matches: 7. CDR3 sequence reads: CASSLGASGGYQETQYF. CDR3 coding DNA: TGCGCCAGCAGCTTGGGAGCCTCGGGAGGGTACCAAGAGACCCAGTACTTC.

The chain couples TRBV30 to TRBJ2-7; TRBD1 aligns across 7 bases. The CDR3 has 14 amino acids. CDR1 is GTSNPN and CDR2 is SVGIG in the germline V gene (reference sequence). V shed 1 base, J shed 2 bases, and the junction held 5 bases outside the gene matches. CDR3 bases: TGTGCCTGGAGTGAGGCGGACAGGCCCTACGAGCAGTACTTC. Its translation is CAWSEADRPYEQYF.

The chain uses TRBV7-8 and TRBJ1-1; the match to TRBD1 covers 7 bases. CDR1 and CDR2 (germline): SGHVS, FQNEAQ. The CDR3 consists of 14 residues. V lost 1 base to trimming and J lost 3 bases; unmatched junction nucleotides: 2. CDR3 DNA: TGTGCCAGCAGCTTAGGACAGGGCTACACTGAAGCTTTCTTT. It yields the protein CASSLGQGYTEAFF.